This is a list of T cell receptor beta chains from one sample in a study of neurological immune-mediated disorders. MiXCR was run by TCRdb on the 5' RACE reads, yielding one entry per CDR3 protein. The sample yields 25,000 to 35,000 distinct CDR3 sequences, more than 2.5% seen once. Material: PBMCs. Receptors originate from a woman in her twenties or thirties with multiple sclerosis. Each CDR3 is given with its conserved first and last residue. A D gene is named only where the DNA matches it firmly. The listing skips clone size in some rows; elsewhere it reads once, few, many or a size class.

clone size: many; V gene: TRBV14; J gene: TRBJ1-4; D gene: NA; CDR3 protein: CASSLWSGTNEKLFF; CDR3 DNA: TGTGCCAGCAGCCTATGGAGTGGCACTAATGAAAAACTGTTTTTT
clone size: many; V gene: TRBV5-1; J gene: TRBJ2-1; D gene: NA; CDR3 protein: CASRLSLGVYNEQFF; CDR3 DNA: TGCGCCAGCCGATTGTCCTTGGGGGTGTACAATGAGCAGTTCTTC
clone size: many; V gene: TRBV7-2; J gene: TRBJ1-1; D gene: NA; CDR3 protein: CASSLGGQITEAFF; CDR3 DNA: TGTGCCAGCAGCCTGGGGGGTCAGATTACTGAAGCTTTCTTT
clone size: many; V gene: TRBV27; J gene: TRBJ1-4; D gene: NA; CDR3 protein: CASSPWGPTNEKLFF; CDR3 DNA: TGTGCCAGCAGCCCGTGGGGTCCAACTAATGAAAAACTGTTTTTT
clone size: many; V gene: TRBV7-8; J gene: TRBJ2-7; D gene: NA; CDR3 protein: CASSSRAGGEQYF; CDR3 DNA: TGTGCCAGCAGCTCTAGGGCCGGGGGCGAGCAGTACTTC
clone size: many; V gene: TRBV5-1; J gene: TRBJ1-5; D gene: TRBD1; CDR3 protein: CASSFSGGQDQPQHF; CDR3 DNA: TGCGCCAGCAGCTTCTCAGGGGGCCAGGATCAGCCCCAGCATTTT
clone size: many; V gene: TRBV20-1; J gene: TRBJ2-7; D gene: NA; CDR3 protein: CSARVYSRDEQYF; CDR3 DNA: TGCAGTGCTAGAGTCTATTCGCGGGACGAGCAGTACTTC
clone size: many; V gene: TRBV12-3/TRBV12-4; J gene: TRBJ1-5; D gene: NA; CDR3 protein: CASSFSAADQPQHF; CDR3 DNA: TGTGCCAGCAGTTTTAGTGCAGCCGATCAGCCCCAGCATTTT
clone size: many; V gene: TRBV20-1; J gene: TRBJ2-1; D gene: TRBD2; CDR3 protein: CSAEAGGDNEQFF; CDR3 DNA: TGCAGTGCGGAGGCGGGGGGGGACAATGAGCAGTTCTTC
clone size: many; V gene: TRBV5-1; J gene: TRBJ2-3; D gene: NA; CDR3 protein: CASSLQRTDTQYF; CDR3 DNA: TGCGCCAGCAGCTTGCAAAGAACAGATACGCAGTATTTT
clone size: many; V gene: TRBV7-8; J gene: TRBJ2-7; D gene: NA; CDR3 protein: CASSLSGTRHEQYF; CDR3 DNA: TGTGCCAGCAGTTTGTCAGGGACACGCCACGAGCAGTACTTC
clone size: NA; V gene: TRBV3-1; J gene: TRBJ2-1; D gene: NA; CDR3 protein: CASSQDYNEQFF; CDR3 DNA: TGTGCCAGCAGCCAGGACTACAATGAGCAGTTCTTC
clone size: many; V gene: TRBV5-1; J gene: TRBJ2-2; D gene: NA; CDR3 protein: CASSLGGLRTLRDTGELFF; CDR3 DNA: TGCGCCAGCAGCTTGGGAGGTTTGAGGACGTTAAGGGACACCGGGGAGCTGTTTTTT
clone size: many; V gene: TRBV27; J gene: TRBJ1-2; D gene: NA; CDR3 protein: CASRPQGVTGYTF; CDR3 DNA: TGTGCCAGCAGGCCACAGGGTGTTACTGGCTACACCTTC
clone size: NA; V gene: TRBV7-2; J gene: TRBJ1-2; D gene: NA; CDR3 protein: CASSSVQVNSKTF; CDR3 DNA: TGTGCCAGCAGTTCAGTGCAGGTCAATTCCAAGACCTTC
clone size: few; V gene: TRBV7-2; J gene: TRBJ2-1; D gene: NA; CDR3 protein: CASSLQWTGTFYNEQFF; CDR3 DNA: TGTGCCAGCAGCTTACAGTGGACCGGGACTTTCTACAATGAGCAGTTCTTC
clone size: many; V gene: TRBV12-3/TRBV12-4; J gene: TRBJ2-2; D gene: NA; CDR3 protein: CASSLQRAGELFF; CDR3 DNA: TGTGCCAGCAGTTTACAGAGAGCCGGGGAGCTGTTTTTT
clone size: many; V gene: TRBV4-3; J gene: TRBJ2-7; D gene: TRBD2; CDR3 protein: CASSQAAGGGYEQYF; CDR3 DNA: TGCGCCAGCAGCCAAGCCGCGGGGGGCGGCTACGAGCAGTACTTC
clone size: many; V gene: TRBV13; J gene: TRBJ2-7; D gene: NA; CDR3 protein: CASSFYYEQYF; CDR3 DNA: TGTGCCAGCAGCTTCTACTACGAGCAGTACTTC
clone size: many; V gene: TRBV2; J gene: TRBJ1-2; D gene: NA; CDR3 protein: CASREAGAYGYTF; CDR3 DNA: TGTGCCAGCAGGGAGGCTGGGGCCTATGGCTACACCTTC
clone size: many; V gene: TRBV20-1; J gene: TRBJ2-5; D gene: NA; CDR3 protein: CSAIKTGPRQETQYF; CDR3 DNA: TGCAGTGCTATAAAGACGGGACCCCGCCAAGAGACCCAGTACTTC
clone size: many; V gene: TRBV13; J gene: TRBJ2-5; D gene: NA; CDR3 protein: CASSADLGRDATQYF; CDR3 DNA: TGTGCCAGCAGCGCAGACCTCGGTCGGGATGCGACCCAGTACTTC
clone size: many; V gene: TRBV12-3/TRBV12-4; J gene: TRBJ1-6; D gene: TRBD1; CDR3 protein: CASRVGDRGNSPLHF; CDR3 DNA: TGTGCCAGCAGAGTCGGGGACAGGGGGAATTCACCCCTCCACTTT
clone size: many; V gene: TRBV3-1; J gene: TRBJ2-5; D gene: TRBD1; CDR3 protein: CASSLGTGEETQYF; CDR3 DNA: TGTGCCAGCAGCCTCGGGACAGGGGAAGAGACCCAGTACTTC
clone size: many; V gene: TRBV6-5; J gene: TRBJ2-3; D gene: TRBD2; CDR3 protein: CASRLTSGGGTQYF; CDR3 DNA: TGTGCCAGCAGGCTGACTAGCGGGGGGGGTACGCAGTATTTT
clone size: NA; V gene: TRBV20-1; J gene: TRBJ2-7; D gene: NA; CDR3 protein: CSARARTASYEQYF; CDR3 DNA: TGCAGTGCTAGAGCCCGGACAGCCTCCTACGAGCAGTACTTC
clone size: many; V gene: TRBV6-5; J gene: TRBJ1-1; D gene: TRBD1; CDR3 protein: CASSYDRVNTEAFF; CDR3 DNA: TGTGCCAGCAGTTACGACAGGGTAAACACTGAAGCTTTCTTT
clone size: many; V gene: TRBV18; J gene: TRBJ1-2; D gene: TRBD1; CDR3 protein: CASSLNTGQVPYGYTF; CDR3 DNA: TGTGCCAGCTCCCTTAACACCGGACAGGTACCCTATGGCTACACCTTC
clone size: many; V gene: TRBV20-1; J gene: TRBJ2-3; D gene: NA; CDR3 protein: CSARAQGRTDTQYF; CDR3 DNA: TGCAGTGCTAGAGCACAGGGTCGCACAGATACGCAGTATTTT
clone size: many; V gene: TRBV4-1; J gene: TRBJ2-3; D gene: NA; CDR3 protein: CASSQVSQGNTQYF; CDR3 DNA: TGCGCCAGCAGCCAAGTTTCACAGGGCAATACGCAGTATTTT
clone size: many; V gene: TRBV5-1; J gene: TRBJ2-3; D gene: NA; CDR3 protein: CASSLVAGPTDTQYF; CDR3 DNA: TGCGCCAGCAGCTTGGTAGCCGGACCCACAGATACGCAGTATTTT
clone size: few; V gene: TRBV4-3; J gene: TRBJ2-7; D gene: TRBD1; CDR3 protein: CASSRGMAGQGYEQYF; CDR3 DNA: TGCGCCAGCAGCCGAGGAATGGCGGGACAGGGTTACGAGCAGTACTTC
clone size: many; V gene: TRBV4-1; J gene: TRBJ2-7; D gene: NA; CDR3 protein: CASSSTSRPYEQYF; CDR3 DNA: TGCGCCAGCAGCAGCACTAGTCGCCCCTACGAGCAGTACTTC
clone size: many; V gene: TRBV19; J gene: TRBJ1-2; D gene: NA; CDR3 protein: CASSMQGTYGYTF; CDR3 DNA: TGTGCCAGTAGTATGCAGGGTACCTATGGCTACACCTTC
clone size: many; V gene: TRBV27; J gene: TRBJ1-1; D gene: TRBD1; CDR3 protein: CASSSDRGLRVGNTEAFF; CDR3 DNA: TGTGCCAGCAGTTCCGACAGGGGGCTTCGAGTGGGGAACACTGAAGCTTTCTTT
clone size: many; V gene: TRBV5-1; J gene: TRBJ2-3; D gene: NA; CDR3 protein: CASSLARGRGDTQYF; CDR3 DNA: TGCGCCAGCAGCTTGGCCAGGGGCAGGGGAGATACGCAGTATTTT
clone size: many; V gene: TRBV4-1; J gene: TRBJ2-3; D gene: TRBD1; CDR3 protein: CASSHPSQGAIDTQYF; CDR3 DNA: TGCGCCAGCAGCCATCCCTCCCAGGGGGCCATAGATACGCAGTATTTT
clone size: many; V gene: TRBV7-2; J gene: TRBJ2-5; D gene: TRBD2; CDR3 protein: CASSSNTAGTSGAKTQYF; CDR3 DNA: TGTGCCAGCAGCTCTAATACGGCCGGGACTAGCGGGGCAAAGACCCAGTACTTC
clone size: many; V gene: TRBV4-2; J gene: TRBJ2-1; D gene: NA; CDR3 protein: CASSQGGLAIYNEQFF; CDR3 DNA: TGTGCCAGCAGCCAAGGAGGCCTAGCGATCTACAATGAGCAGTTCTTC
clone size: many; V gene: TRBV20-1; J gene: TRBJ2-7; D gene: TRBD2; CDR3 protein: CSARTRLAGAYEQYF; CDR3 DNA: TGCAGTGCTCGGACGCGGCTAGCGGGAGCCTACGAGCAGTACTTC
clone size: large; V gene: TRBV5-1; J gene: TRBJ1-6; D gene: NA; CDR3 protein: CASSLGWDSPLNF; CDR3 DNA: TGCGCCAGCAGCCTGGGCTGGGATTCACCCCTCAACTTT
clone size: NA; V gene: TRBV7-9; J gene: TRBJ1-6; D gene: NA; CDR3 protein: CASSQLGGPSPLHF; CDR3 DNA: TGTGCCAGCAGCCAATTAGGGGGGCCGTCACCCCTACACTTT
clone size: many; V gene: TRBV3-1; J gene: TRBJ2-1; D gene: NA; CDR3 protein: CASSQVPFNEQFF; CDR3 DNA: TGTGCCAGCAGCCAAGTACCGTTTAATGAGCAGTTCTTC
clone size: many; V gene: TRBV12-3/TRBV12-4; J gene: TRBJ2-3; D gene: NA; CDR3 protein: CASSPRGTQYF; CDR3 DNA: TGTGCCAGCAGCCCAAGGGGTACGCAGTATTTT
clone size: many; V gene: TRBV12-3/TRBV12-4; J gene: TRBJ1-1; D gene: NA; CDR3 protein: CASSPRTGRVNTEAFF; CDR3 DNA: TGTGCCAGCAGTCCGCGGACGGGGAGGGTGAACACTGAAGCTTTCTTT
clone size: few; V gene: TRBV12-3/TRBV12-4; J gene: TRBJ2-1; D gene: NA; CDR3 protein: CASSLALTGHNEQFF; CDR3 DNA: TGTGCCAGCAGTTTAGCGCTTACAGGGCACAATGAGCAGTTCTTC
clone size: many; V gene: TRBV12-3/TRBV12-4; J gene: TRBJ2-3; D gene: NA; CDR3 protein: CASSLEDTQYF; CDR3 DNA: TGTGCCAGCAGTTTAGAAGATACGCAGTATTTT
clone size: many; V gene: TRBV12-3/TRBV12-4; J gene: TRBJ2-3; D gene: TRBD2; CDR3 protein: CASSEGLAGVTDTQYF; CDR3 DNA: TGTGCCAGCAGTGAGGGACTAGCGGGAGTCACAGATACGCAGTATTTT
clone size: NA; V gene: TRBV6-2/TRBV6-3; J gene: TRBJ2-2; D gene: NA; CDR3 protein: CASRVMNTGELFF; CDR3 DNA: TGTGCCAGCCGTGTGATGAACACCGGGGAGCTGTTTTTT
clone size: many; V gene: TRBV4-1; J gene: TRBJ2-7; D gene: NA; CDR3 protein: CASSQEPQGGFWEQYF; CDR3 DNA: TGCGCCAGCAGCCAAGAACCACAGGGAGGTTTCTGGGAGCAGTACTTC
clone size: NA; V gene: TRBV20-1; J gene: TRBJ1-2; D gene: NA; CDR3 protein: CSARDRQVEGIYTF; CDR3 DNA: TGCAGTGCTAGAGATCGCCAGGTTGAAGGGATCTACACCTTC
clone size: many; V gene: TRBV2; J gene: TRBJ2-2; D gene: NA; CDR3 protein: CASRGLWVTGELFF; CDR3 DNA: TGTGCCAGCAGAGGACTGTGGGTCACCGGGGAGCTGTTTTTT
clone size: many; V gene: TRBV12-3/TRBV12-4; J gene: TRBJ1-6; D gene: NA; CDR3 protein: CASSLNGGHSPLNF; CDR3 DNA: TGTGCCAGCAGTTTAAACGGAGGGCACTCACCCCTCAACTTT
clone size: NA; V gene: TRBV18; J gene: TRBJ1-5; D gene: NA; CDR3 protein: CASSPGPDQPQHF; CDR3 DNA: TGTGCCAGCTCACCAGGGCCTGATCAGCCCCAGCATTTT
clone size: few; V gene: TRBV11-2; J gene: TRBJ2-7; D gene: NA; CDR3 protein: CASSHNYEQYF; CDR3 DNA: TGTGCCAGCAGCCACAACTACGAGCAGTACTTC